This T cell receptor beta chain is drawn from a study of T cells in Graves' hyperthyroidism and ophthalmopathy. Regarding the study as a whole: A 13 V-J model separated ophthalmopathy from stable hyperthyroidism.

In germline, CDR1 is LGHDT, CDR2 YNNKEL (reference sequence). This CDR3 is built from 14 residues. Trimming cost V 9 bases and J 3 bases; bases outside gene matches: 9. TCR beta CDR3 region amplification was performed from RNA transcripts. First-round RT-PCR targeting the TCR CDR3 was performed with the HTBI primer set. TCRdb passed the multiplex PCR reads through MiXCR, listing each CDR3 protein once. The sample lists roughly 400,000 distinct CDR3 sequences; more than 13% were seen once. Clinical symptoms, serum thyroxine and TRAb, thyroid ultrasound and orbital computed tomography were used for the diagnoses. Comments on this clonotype: The antigen is undetermined.

The chain couples TRBV3-1 to TRBJ2-5, with 8 bases aligning to TRBD2. Sequenced input: blood. This sequence originates from a man aged 50-60 years with Graves' ophthalmopathy. DNA of the CDR3: TGTGCCAGGAAACTCGGACTAGCTAAAGAGACCCAGTACTTC. Protein product: CARKLGLAKETQYF.